One sample yielded the 30 T cell receptor beta chains listed below, sequenced in a study of long-term antiretroviral therapy in people with HIV. This was the immunoSEQ v3.0 assay at survey level. The assay was immunoSEQ multiplex PCR, and TCRdb's table has in-frame clones only and misses some. The data show approximately 28,000 clones, more than 70% seen once. The source material was unsorted PBMCs, sampled 4.7 to 5 years after starting antiretroviral therapy. These TCRs come from a man aged 40-49 years with HIV.

V usage is TRBV5-5 and J usage is TRBJ1-5; weak D call: TRBD1 (6 bases). The germline V gene has CDR1 SGHKS and CDR2 YYEKEE (reference sequence). V was trimmed by 4 bases and J by 5 bases, leaving 19 bases between them. The CDR3 runs to 16 residues. Here the CDR3 DNA reads TGTGCCAGCAGCGCGCAACAGGGCGCTACTTATCAGCCCCAGCATTTT. This gives the protein CASSAQQGATYQPQHF.

V and J are TRBV7-2 and TRBJ1-2; TRBD1 is a possible D gene (6 bases). The V gene lost 5 bases and the J gene lost 4 bases, with 8 bases spanning the gap. This CDR3 contains 12 residues. CDR1 SGHTA and CDR2 FQGNSA come from the germline V gene. CDR3 nucleotide sequence: TGTGCCAGCAGCACAGGGACCTATGGCTACACCTTC. Residues: CASSTGTYGYTF.

V and J are TRBV30 and TRBJ1-5, with D perhaps TRBD1 (6 bases). Trimming removed 1 base at V and 6 bases at J, with 10 bases between. In germline, CDR1 is GTSNPN, CDR2 SVGIG (reference sequence). CDR3 size: 13 residues. CDR3 region: CAWSGQVAQPQHF. The CDR3 DNA sequence: TGTGCCTGGAGTGGACAGGTTGCTCAGCCCCAGCATTTT.

The J gene is TRBJ1-1, the V gene TRBV5-5; a weak D match, TRBD1 (5 bases). Germline V lookup: CDR1 SGHKS, CDR2 YYEKEE (reference sequence). The CDR3 is 14 residues long. Trimming cost V 6 bases and J 1 base, with 13 bases left between them. In DNA form, the CDR3 reads TGTGCCAGCAAAAATCTGACAGAGAACACTGAAGCTTTCTTT. This encodes CASKNLTENTEAFF.

This rearrangement joins TRBV30 to TRBJ2-1; 9 nucleotides line up with TRBD2. CDR3 size: 15 residues. V lost 4 bases to trimming and J lost 1 base; unmatched junction nucleotides: 5. CDR1 and CDR2 (germline): GTSNPN, SVGIG (reference sequence). The CDR3 loop is CAWTSGIISYNEQFF. CDR3 sequence (DNA): TGTGCCTGGACTAGCGGGATCATATCCTACAATGAGCAGTTCTTC.

The V gene is TRBV5-6, the J gene TRBJ1-1; maybe TRBD1 (5 bases). Germline V lookup: CDR1 SGHDT, CDR2 YYEEEE. Trimming took 4 bases from V and 5 from J, leaving 15 bases between them. CDR3 size: 14 residues. CDR3 nucleotide sequence: TGTGCCAGCAGCCCCGCAGGGAGATGGACTGAAGCTTTCTTT. As protein: CASSPAGRWTEAFF.

This clone was detected only once. The rearrangement links TRBV11-2 to TRBJ1-5; D is unresolved. This CDR3 comprises 14 residues. Germline V gene data show CDR1 as SGHAT and CDR2 as FQNNGV. The V end was cut by 0 bases, the J end by 6 bases, with 9 bases between. The CDR3 here is CASSLDPGVQPQHF. The CDR3 bases are TGTGCCAGCAGCTTAGATCCTGGAGTTCAGCCCCAGCATTTT.

The J gene is TRBJ2-1, the V gene TRBV9; TRBD2 agrees at 7 bases. CDR3 length: 15 amino acids. The junction had 5 bases not matched to a gene; V was cut back by 3 bases and J by 2 bases. Germline CDR1 reads SGDLS; CDR2 reads YYNGEE. CDR3 loop: CASSERDPTYNEQFF. The CDR3 DNA sequence: TGTGCCAGCAGCGAGCGGGACCCTACCTACAATGAGCAGTTCTTC.

The chain links TRBV4-3 to TRBJ2-1, with 7 positions matching TRBD2. The V and J ends lost 0 bases and 4 bases, in that order; junction bases with no gene match: 6. Germline assignment: CDR1 LGHNA and CDR2 YSLEER. The CDR3 consists of 16 residues. The CDR3 DNA is TGCGCCAGCAGCCAAGAGACTGGCGGGAGTTACAATGAGCAGTTCTTC. Its translation is CASSQETGGSYNEQFF.

The chain uses TRBV10-3 and TRBJ1-1; 8 bases are a match to TRBD1. The trim removed 6 bases at V and 1 base at J, leaving 4 bases unmatched. The CDR3 runs 14 residues. The germline gives CDR1 ENHRY, CDR2 SYGVKD. DNA for the CDR3: TGTGCCATCAGCACCGGGACAGGGAACACTGAAGCTTTCTTT. Translated: CAISTGTGNTEAFF.

V usage is TRBV7-8 and J usage is TRBJ1-1; D unresolved. CDR1 SGHVS and CDR2 FQNEAQ come from the germline V gene. The V and J ends lost 1 base and 1 base respectively, with 4 bases between them. The CDR3 totals 13 residues. The CDR3 sequence: CASSLGKNTEAFF. The CDR3 DNA reads as TGTGCCAGCAGCTTAGGAAAGAACACTGAAGCTTTCTTT.

The V and J genes are TRBV5-1 and TRBJ2-3, with D possibly matching TRBD2 (6 bases). CDR3 length equals 15 residues. Germline V gives CDR1 SGHRS, CDR2 YFSETQ. Trimming shortened V by 3 bases and J by 6 bases, and 17 bases separated the two germline ends. CDR3 residues: CASSSGLSEADTQYF. CDR3 bases: TGCGCCAGCAGCTCCGGACTAAGCGAAGCCGATACGCAGTATTTT.

This sequence joins TRBV6-4 and TRBJ2-1, with 10 bases that match TRBD1. This CDR3 region has 15 residues. Germline V gene sequence: CDR1 MRHNA, CDR2 SNTAGT. Trimming took 5 bases from V and 2 from J; bases not matched to a gene: 3. In DNA form, the CDR3 reads TGTGCCAGCAGTATTGGACAGGGGGCCTACAATGAGCAGTTCTTC. Its translation: CASSIGQGAYNEQFF.

This rearrangement joins TRBV14 to TRBJ1-3, with D maybe TRBD1 (5 bases). CDR1 and CDR2 (germline): SGHDN, FVKESK. The CDR3 covers 16 residues. V was clipped by 4 bases and J by 0 bases, with 13 bases between them. The CDR3, as DNA: TGTGCCAGCAGCCTAACGCTGGGGCCCTCTGGAAACACCATATATTTT. This codes for CASSLTLGPSGNTIYF.

The gene calls are TRBV5-6 and TRBJ2-7, with 13 bases fitting TRBD2. Unmatched junction bases numbered 3, after V lost 3 bases and J lost 3 bases. This CDR3 contains 15 residues. Germline V CDR1 and CDR2: SGHDT, YYEEEE. The chain's CDR3 is CASSYGLAGVYEQYF. CDR3 nucleotide sequence: TGTGCCAGCAGCTACGGACTAGCGGGAGTCTACGAGCAGTACTTC.

This chain connects TRBV5-1 to TRBJ2-7; 9 bases fit TRBD1. J was trimmed by 2 bases and V by 4 bases; bases with no gene match: 10. This CDR3 spans 16 amino acids. Germline CDR1 and CDR2: SGHRS and YFSETQ. The chain's CDR3 is CASSPAPGQGTYEQYF. The DNA of the CDR3 is TGCGCCAGCAGCCCGGCGCCGGGACAGGGAACCTACGAGCAGTACTTC.

This clone came up a few times. J is TRBJ1-5 and V is TRBV19; no clear D gene. Germline CDR1 is LNHDA and CDR2 is SQIVND (reference sequence). V lost 3 bases to trimming and J lost 0 bases, with 6 bases between them. This CDR3 spans 14 amino acids. In nucleotides, the CDR3 is TGTGCCAGTAGTATTTGGGATAGCAATCAGCCCCAGCATTTT. Encoded protein: CASSIWDSNQPQHF.

The CDR3 DNA reads TGTGCCAGCAGCAAAGACGCTGGGCCCAGCGGGAACACCATATATTTT. Amino acid sequence: CASSKDAGPSGNTIYF. The chain employs TRBV21-1 and TRBJ1-3. TRBV21-1 is a listed pseudogene. The CDR3 loop spans 16 amino acids.

The chain has TRBV18 and TRBJ2-3, with TRBD2 matching 8 bases. The CDR3 has 16 amino acids. Germline-derived CDR1 and CDR2 are KGHSH and LQKENI. V lost 8 bases and J lost 0; bases outside the gene matches: 10. CDR3 in amino acids: CASPIEKRGSTDTQYF. CDR3 DNA: TGTGCCAGCCCCATCGAAAAGCGGGGGAGCACAGATACGCAGTATTTT.

Worth noting for this clone: Germline is not matched at one junction end, which may reflect a read error. The V and J genes are TRBV11-2 and TRBJ2-4, with D unresolved. In germline, CDR1 is SGHAT, CDR2 FQNNGV. The CDR3 loop spans 13 amino acids. The CDR3 DNA reads TGTGCCAGCAGCTTAGGAACTGCATCCCGGGCCGCCTTC. Encoded protein: CASSLGTASRAAF.

This clone was detected only a few times. This rearrangement joins TRBV29-1 to TRBJ2-1; maybe TRBD2 (6 bases). CDR3 length: 14 amino acids. V lost 2 bases and J lost 6, with 14 bases in between. In germline, CDR1 is SQVTM, CDR2 ANQGSEA. CDR3 nucleotide sequence: TGCAGCGTTGAATGGGACTGGCAAATCAATGAGCAGTTCTTC. This sequence encodes CSVEWDWQINEQFF.

Comments on this clone: The junction and the germline gene differ at one end; a read error may be behind it. The chain is built from TRBV29-1 and TRBJ2-7; TRBD1 matches 8 bases. The CDR3 has 14 residues. CDR1 and CDR2 from the germline V gene are SQVTM and ANQGSEA. This CDR3 is CSAEAGTGFSEQYF. The CDR3 nucleotides are TGCAGCGCTGAAGCCGGGACAGGTTTTTCCGAGCAGTACTTC.

The sample holds a few counts of this clone. This sequence joins TRBV5-1 and TRBJ1-6, with unresolved D. Germline V gene data show CDR1 as SGHRS and CDR2 as YFSETQ. The V end lost 6 bases, the J end lost 9 bases, and 19 bases lay between the germline ends. The CDR3 contains 15 residues. In DNA, the CDR3 is TGCGCCAGCAAGATTTTGGCACAGTCGGGTTCACCCCTCCACTTT. It yields the protein CASKILAQSGSPLHF.

V gene TRBV18 combines with J gene TRBJ1-5, with a weak D call TRBD1 (5 bases). V was shortened by 3 bases and J by 7 bases, with 7 bases between the two germline ends. Germline V gene sequence: CDR1 KGHSH, CDR2 LQKENI. The CDR3 runs 12 residues. CDR3 DNA sequence: TGTGCCAGCTCACCCCAGGGCCAGCCCCAGCATTTT. It translates to CASSPQGQPQHF. Full variable domain (outside the CDR3, taken from reference TRBV18 and TRBJ1-5): NAGVMQNPRHLVRRRGQEARLRCSPMKGHSHVYWYRQLPEEGLKFMVYLQKENIIDESGMPKERFSAEFPKEGPSILRIQQVVRGDSAAYFCASSPQGQPQHFGDGTRLSIL.

This clone was found a few times. The rearrangement joins TRBV7-9 to TRBJ1-6, with TRBD1 identical over 8 bases. Germline CDR1 SEHNR, CDR2 FQNEAQ (reference sequence). Germline trimming cut 6 bases from V and 6 bases from J; bases unmatched to any gene: 1. The CDR3 is made up of 13 amino acids. The DNA of the CDR3 is TGTGCCAGCAGAGGACAGGGTAATTCACCCCTCCACTTT. Its protein is CASRGQGNSPLHF.

The CDR3 nucleotides are TGTGCCAGCAGCCGGACAGGGGGGCTTGGTGGCTACACCTTC. This encodes CASSRTGGLGGYTF. This chain uses TRBV28 with TRBJ1-2; 10 bases line up with TRBD1. The CDR3 covers 14 residues. Germline CDR1 is MDHEN and CDR2 is SYDVKM. The ends lost 6 bases at V and 7 bases at J; junction bases unmatched: 8.

The V call is TRBV11-2, the J call TRBJ1-1, with D perhaps matching TRBD1 (5 bases). The CDR3 totals 14 residues. Germline V lookup: CDR1 SGHAT, CDR2 FQNNGV. Trimming left V 2 bases short and J 2 bases short, with 9 bases between. This CDR3 is CASSLPTVNTEAFF. The DNA for the CDR3 is TGTGCCAGCAGCTTACCGACAGTAAACACTGAAGCTTTCTTT.

The rearrangement uses TRBV7-2 and TRBJ2-5; the match to TRBD2 covers 7 bases. With 4 bases clipped from V and 2 bases from J, the junction kept 1 base outside the gene matches. The CDR3 spans 13 residues. Germline V gene data show CDR1 as SGHTA and CDR2 as FQGNSA. CDR3: CASSSAGQETQYF. CDR3 coding DNA: TGTGCCAGCAGCTCAGCGGGGCAAGAGACCCAGTACTTC.

The CDR3 nucleotides read TGTGCCAGCAGATATCTGGGCGGGGAGCTGTTTTTT. This encodes CASRYLGGELFF. V gene TRBV7-2 combines with J gene TRBJ2-2; D is unresolved. The germline CDR1 and CDR2 sequences are SGHTA and FQGNSA. The CDR3 is made up of 12 amino acids. V gave up 6 bases and J gave up 7 bases, with 9 bases separating them.

The chain joins TRBV4-2 to TRBJ1-4; D unclear. This CDR3 region has 15 residues. Trimming stripped 0 bases from V and 7 bases from J, with 12 bases between. From germline, CDR1 is LGHNA and CDR2 YNFKEQ. In DNA, the CDR3 is TGTGCCAGCAGCCAAGATACCCCGGACTTTGAAAAACTGTTTTTT. Amino acid sequence: CASSQDTPDFEKLFF.